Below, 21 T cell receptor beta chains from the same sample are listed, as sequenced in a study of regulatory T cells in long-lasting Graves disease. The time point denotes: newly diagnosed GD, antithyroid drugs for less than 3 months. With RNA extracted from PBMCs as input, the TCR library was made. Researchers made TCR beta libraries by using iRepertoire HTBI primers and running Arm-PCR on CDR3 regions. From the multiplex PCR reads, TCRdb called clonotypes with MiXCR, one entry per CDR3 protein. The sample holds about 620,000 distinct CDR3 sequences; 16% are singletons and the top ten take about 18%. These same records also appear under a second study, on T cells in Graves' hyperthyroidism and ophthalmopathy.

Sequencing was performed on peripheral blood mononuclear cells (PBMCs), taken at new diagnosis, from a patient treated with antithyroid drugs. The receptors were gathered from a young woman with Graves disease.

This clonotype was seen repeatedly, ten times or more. CDR3 in DNA: TGTGCCAGCAGCTTTGCAGGGCTCAGCTACGAGCAGTACTTC. Its protein is CASSFAGLSYEQYF. The V call is TRBV7-9, the J call TRBJ2-7; D perhaps matches TRBD1 (5 bases). The V and J ends lost 3 bases and 3 bases respectively, with 12 bases between them. The CDR3 extends over 14 amino acids. Germline assignment: CDR1 SEHNR and CDR2 FQNEAQ (reference sequence).

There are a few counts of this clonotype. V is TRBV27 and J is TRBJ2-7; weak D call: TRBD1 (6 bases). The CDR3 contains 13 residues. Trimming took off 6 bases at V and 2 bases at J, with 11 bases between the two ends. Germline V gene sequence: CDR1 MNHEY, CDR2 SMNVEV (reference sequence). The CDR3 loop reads CASRGTPTYEQYF. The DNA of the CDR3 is TGTGCCAGCAGGGGGACACCAACCTACGAGCAGTACTTC.

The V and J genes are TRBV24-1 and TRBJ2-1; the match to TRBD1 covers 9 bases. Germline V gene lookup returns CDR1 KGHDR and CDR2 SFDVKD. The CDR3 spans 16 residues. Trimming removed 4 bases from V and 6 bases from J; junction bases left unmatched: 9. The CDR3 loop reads CATSEGTGNLANEQFF. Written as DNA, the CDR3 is TGTGCCACCAGTGAGGGGACAGGGAATTTGGCCAATGAGCAGTTCTTC.

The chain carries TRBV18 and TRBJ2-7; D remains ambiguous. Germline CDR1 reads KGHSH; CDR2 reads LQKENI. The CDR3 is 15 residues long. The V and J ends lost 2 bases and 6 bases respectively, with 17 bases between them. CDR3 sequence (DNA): TGTGCCAGCTCACCATCCACCCAGGCCTCCGGCGAGCAGTACTTC. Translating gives CASSPSTQASGEQYF.

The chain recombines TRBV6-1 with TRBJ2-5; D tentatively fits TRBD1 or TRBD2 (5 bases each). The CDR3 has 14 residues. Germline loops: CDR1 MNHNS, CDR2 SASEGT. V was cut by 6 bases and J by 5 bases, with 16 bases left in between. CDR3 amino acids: CASRRGSGMETQYF. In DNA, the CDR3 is TGTGCCAGCAGGAGGGGCTCTGGGATGGAGACCCAGTACTTC.

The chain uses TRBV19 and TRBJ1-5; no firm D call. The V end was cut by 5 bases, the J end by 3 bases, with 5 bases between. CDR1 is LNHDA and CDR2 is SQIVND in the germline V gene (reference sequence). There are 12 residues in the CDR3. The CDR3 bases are TGTGCCAGTAGTGTTAACAATCAGCCCCAGCATTTT. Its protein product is CASSVNNQPQHF.

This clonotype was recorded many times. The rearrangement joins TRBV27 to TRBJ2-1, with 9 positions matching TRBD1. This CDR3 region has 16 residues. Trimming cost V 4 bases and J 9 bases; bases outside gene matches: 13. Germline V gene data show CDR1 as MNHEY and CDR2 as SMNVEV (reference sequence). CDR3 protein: CASSYLPGQGAVEQFF. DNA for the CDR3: TGTGCCAGCAGTTATCTCCCGGGACAGGGTGCTGTTGAGCAGTTCTTC.

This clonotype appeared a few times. CDR3 DNA: TGTGCCAGCAGTTTCCGGGGGGATAGCAATCAGCCCCAGCATTTT. Amino acids: CASSFRGDSNQPQHF. J is TRBJ1-5 and V is TRBV12-3 or TRBV12-4; perhaps TRBD1 as D (5 bases). This CDR3 spans 15 amino acids. The V end was cut by 3 bases, the J end by 0 bases, with 9 bases between.

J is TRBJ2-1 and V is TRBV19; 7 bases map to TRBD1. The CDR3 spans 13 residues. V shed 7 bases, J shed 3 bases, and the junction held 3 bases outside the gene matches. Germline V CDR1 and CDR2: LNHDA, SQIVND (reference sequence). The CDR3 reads CASKGTDYNEQFF. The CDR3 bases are TGTGCCAGTAAAGGGACAGACTACAATGAGCAGTTCTTC.

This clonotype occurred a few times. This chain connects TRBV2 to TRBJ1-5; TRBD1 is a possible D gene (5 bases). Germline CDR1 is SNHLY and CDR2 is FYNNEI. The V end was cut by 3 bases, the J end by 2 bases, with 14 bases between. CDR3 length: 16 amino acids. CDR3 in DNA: TGTGCCAGCAGTGATAGGCGGGGCTCACGCAATCAGCCCCAGCATTTT. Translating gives CASSDRRGSRNQPQHF.

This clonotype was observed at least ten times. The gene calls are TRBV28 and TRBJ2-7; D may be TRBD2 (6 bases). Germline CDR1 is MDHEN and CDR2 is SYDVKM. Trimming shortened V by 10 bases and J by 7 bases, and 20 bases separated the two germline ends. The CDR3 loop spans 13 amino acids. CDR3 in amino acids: CATRRGGPGEQYF. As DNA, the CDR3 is TGTGCCACGCGGAGGGGAGGACCGGGGGAGCAGTACTTC.

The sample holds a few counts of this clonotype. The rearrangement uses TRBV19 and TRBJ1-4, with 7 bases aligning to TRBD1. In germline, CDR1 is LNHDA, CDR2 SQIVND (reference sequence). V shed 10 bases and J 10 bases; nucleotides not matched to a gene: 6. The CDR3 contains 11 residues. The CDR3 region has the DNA TGTGCCACCCGGGACAGTCTAAAACTGTTTTTT. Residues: CATRDSLKLFF. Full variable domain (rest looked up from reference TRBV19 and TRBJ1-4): DGGITQSPKYLFRKEGQNVTLSCEQNLNHDAMYWYRQDPGQGLRLIYYSQIVNDFQKGDIAEGYSVSREKKESFPLTVTSAQKNPTAFYLCATRDSLKLFFGSGTQLSVL.

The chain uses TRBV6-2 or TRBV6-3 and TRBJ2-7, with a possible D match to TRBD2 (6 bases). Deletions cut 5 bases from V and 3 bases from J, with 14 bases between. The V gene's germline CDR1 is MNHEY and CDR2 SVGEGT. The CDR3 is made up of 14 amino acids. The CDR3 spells CASSRRDGNYEQYF. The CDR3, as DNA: TGTGCCAGCAGTAGGCGGGACGGCAACTACGAGCAGTACTTC.

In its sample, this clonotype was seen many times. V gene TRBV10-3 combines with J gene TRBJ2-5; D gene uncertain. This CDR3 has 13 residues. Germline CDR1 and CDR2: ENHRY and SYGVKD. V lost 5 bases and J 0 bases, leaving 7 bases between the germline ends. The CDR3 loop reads CAISSEYQETQYF. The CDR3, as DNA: TGTGCCATCAGTAGCGAGTACCAAGAGACCCAGTACTTC.

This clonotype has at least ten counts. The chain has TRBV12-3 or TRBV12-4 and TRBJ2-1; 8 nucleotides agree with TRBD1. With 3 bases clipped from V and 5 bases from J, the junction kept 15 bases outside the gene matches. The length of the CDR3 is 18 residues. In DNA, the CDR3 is TGTGCCAGCAGTTTCTTGGGAGAGACAGGGGAGTTACACAATGAGCAGTTCTTC. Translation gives CASSFLGETGELHNEQFF.

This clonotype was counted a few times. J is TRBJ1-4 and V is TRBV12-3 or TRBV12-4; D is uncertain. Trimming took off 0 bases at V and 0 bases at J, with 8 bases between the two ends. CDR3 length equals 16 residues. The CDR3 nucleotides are TGTGCCAGCAGTTTAGCGCTCGGTGCAACTAATGAAAAACTGTTTTTT. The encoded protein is CASSLALGATNEKLFF.

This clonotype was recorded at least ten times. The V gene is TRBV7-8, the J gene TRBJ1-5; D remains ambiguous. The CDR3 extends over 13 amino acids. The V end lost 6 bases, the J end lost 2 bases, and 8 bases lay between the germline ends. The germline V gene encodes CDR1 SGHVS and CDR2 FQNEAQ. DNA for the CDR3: TGTGCCAGCAGTGACGGGGGCAATCAGCCCCAGCATTTT. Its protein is CASSDGGNQPQHF.

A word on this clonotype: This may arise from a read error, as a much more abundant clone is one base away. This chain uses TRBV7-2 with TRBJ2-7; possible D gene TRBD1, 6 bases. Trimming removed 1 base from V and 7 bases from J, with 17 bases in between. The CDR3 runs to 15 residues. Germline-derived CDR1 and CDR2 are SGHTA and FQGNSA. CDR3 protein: CASSLEVDRPKEQYV. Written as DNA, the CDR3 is TGTGCCAGCAGCTTAGAAGTGGACAGACCTAAAGAGCAGTACGTC.

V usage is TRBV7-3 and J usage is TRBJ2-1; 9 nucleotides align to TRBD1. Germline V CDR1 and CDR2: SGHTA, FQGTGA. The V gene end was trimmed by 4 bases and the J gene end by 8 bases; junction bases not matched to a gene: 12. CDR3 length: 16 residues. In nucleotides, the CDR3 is TGTGCCAGCAGCTCACAGGGGGCGAACATTGGGGATGAGCAGTTCTTC. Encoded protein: CASSSQGANIGDEQFF.

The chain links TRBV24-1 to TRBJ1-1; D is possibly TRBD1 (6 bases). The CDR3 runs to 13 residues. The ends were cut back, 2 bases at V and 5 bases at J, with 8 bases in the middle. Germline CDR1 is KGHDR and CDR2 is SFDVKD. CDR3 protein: CATSDSGDTEAFF. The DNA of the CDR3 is TGTGCCACCAGTGATTCAGGGGATACTGAAGCTTTCTTT.

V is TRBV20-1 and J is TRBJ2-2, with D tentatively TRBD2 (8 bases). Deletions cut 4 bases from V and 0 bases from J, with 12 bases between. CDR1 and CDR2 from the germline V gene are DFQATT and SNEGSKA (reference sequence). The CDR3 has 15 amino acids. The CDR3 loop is CSATGGTANTGELFF. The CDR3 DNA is TGCAGTGCTACGGGAGGGACAGCGAACACCGGGGAGCTGTTTTTT.